The 18 T cell receptor beta chains reported below all come from one sample, sequenced in a study of blood T cell repertoires in COVID-19. Clones were sequenced by immunoSEQ multiplex PCR, and TCRdb holds only the in-frame ones, with some missing. The table has roughly 86,000 clones, around 87% seen once. The specimen was peripheral blood. The receptors stem from a man aged 40-49 years with acute or convalescent COVID-19.

A few counts support this clone. The rearrangement links TRBV7-8 to TRBJ1-6; the match to TRBD1 covers 8 bases. Germline-derived CDR1 and CDR2 are SGHVS and FQNEAQ. CDR3 length equals 15 residues. The ends lost 3 bases at V and 7 bases at J; junction bases unmatched: 5. CDR3 sequence reads: CASSLRTGSNSPLHF. For the CDR3, the DNA is TGTGCCAGCAGCTTGAGGACAGGGTCGAATTCACCCCTCCACTTT.

The V call is TRBV30, the J call TRBJ1-2; D call uncertain. The V end was cut by 2 bases, the J end by 7 bases, with 14 bases between. Germline V gene sequence: CDR1 GTSNPN, CDR2 SVGIG (reference sequence). There are 13 residues in the CDR3. CDR3 loop: CAWSRIGDSGYTF. CDR3 DNA sequence: TGTGCCTGGAGTAGAATCGGTGATAGTGGCTACACCTTC.

The rearrangement links TRBV2 to TRBJ2-2; D is perhaps TRBD1 (5 bases). The CDR3 loop spans 14 amino acids. Germline CDR1 SNHLY, CDR2 FYNNEI. The V end was cut by 5 bases, the J end by 4 bases, with 11 bases between. CDR3 coding DNA: TGTGCCAGCAGTCCTTACAGGATCACCGGGGAGCTGTTTTTT. Translated: CASSPYRITGELFF.

This clone has more than one count but fewer than ten. This chain connects TRBV10-3 to TRBJ1-6; D possibly corresponds to TRBD1 (6 bases). CDR1 and CDR2 (germline): ENHRY, SYGVKD. The CDR3 is made up of 15 amino acids. The V end lost 0 bases, the J end lost 9 bases, and 12 bases lay between the germline ends. The CDR3 loop reads CAISESSGGSSPLHF. The DNA of the CDR3 is TGTGCCATCAGTGAGTCGTCGGGGGGCAGTTCACCCCTCCACTTT.

The chain couples TRBV3-1 (or the pseudogene TRBV3-2) to TRBJ2-7; D perhaps matches TRBD1 (6 bases). The CDR3 contains 15 residues. With 0 bases removed from V and 3 bases from J, the gap between germline ends came to 12 bases. Germline loops: CDR1 LGHDT, CDR2 YNNKEL (reference sequence). Here the CDR3 reads CASSQEDSRRYEQYF. The CDR3 DNA reads as TGTGCCAGCAGCCAAGAGGACAGCCGCCGCTACGAGCAGTACTTC.

The J gene is TRBJ1-2, the V gene TRBV19; unclear D gene. The CDR3 spans 15 residues. Trimming shortened V by 6 bases and J by 4 bases, and 18 bases separated the two germline ends. The germline CDR1 and CDR2 sequences are LNHDA and SQIVND (reference sequence). The CDR3 DNA sequence: TGTGCCAGTAGGAAAAACGCGGGAGTCCTCTATGGCTACACCTTC. Protein sequence: CASRKNAGVLYGYTF. Full variable domain (outside the CDR3, taken from reference TRBV19 and TRBJ1-2): DGGITQSPKYLFRKEGQNVTLSCEQNLNHDAMYWYRQDPGQGLRLIYYSQIVNDFQKGDIAEGYSVSREKKESFPLTVTSAQKNPTAFYLCASRKNAGVLYGYTFGSGTRLTVV.

The J gene is TRBJ2-1, the V gene TRBV11-2; 9 bases align to TRBD2. V was clipped by 3 bases and J by 0 bases; unmatched bases: 6. This CDR3 is built from 17 residues. The V gene's germline CDR1 is SGHAT and CDR2 FQNNGV. The CDR3 protein is CASSFTLSGSSYNEQFF. CDR3 coding DNA: TGTGCCAGCAGCTTTACCCTTAGCGGGAGCTCCTACAATGAGCAGTTCTTC.

This clone was counted only a few times. The rearrangement uses TRBV2 and TRBJ1-1; D perhaps matches TRBD1 (5 bases). Per the germline V gene, CDR1 is SNHLY and CDR2 is FYNNEI. Trimming took 1 base from V and 4 from J, leaving 19 bases between them. The CDR3 spans 17 residues. The CDR3 protein is CASSEGGGGRWGTEAFF. The DNA for the CDR3 is TGTGCCAGCAGTGAAGGGGGCGGGGGACGGTGGGGCACTGAAGCTTTCTTT.

V and J are TRBV4-1 and TRBJ2-3; 8 bases match TRBD2. CDR1 is MGHRA and CDR2 is YSYEKL in the germline V gene. The junction had 8 bases not matched to a gene; V was cut back by 4 bases and J by 5 bases. CDR3 length equals 15 residues. The CDR3 DNA is TGCGCCAGCAGCCCCAGGGACCGGGAGGGAGATACGCAGTATTTT. This encodes CASSPRDREGDTQYF.

The chain is built from TRBV7-9 and TRBJ1-1; D unclear. The germline gives CDR1 SEHNR, CDR2 FQNEAQ (reference sequence). V dropped 3 bases and J dropped 7 bases, with 9 bases sitting between them. This CDR3 is built from 12 residues. The CDR3 sequence is CASSLGWIEAFF. The CDR3 nucleotides read TGTGCCAGCAGCTTGGGCTGGATTGAAGCTTTCTTT.

V gene TRBV3-1 (or the pseudogene TRBV3-2) combines with J gene TRBJ1-2, with D maybe TRBD1 (5 bases). Germline loops: CDR1 LGHDT, CDR2 YNNKEL (reference sequence). With 2 bases removed from V and 5 bases from J, the gap between germline ends came to 21 bases. CDR3 length: 17 residues. The CDR3 sequence: CASSQSIHRTGGYGYTF. For the CDR3, the DNA is TGTGCCAGCAGCCAATCGATACATCGAACGGGGGGTTATGGCTACACCTTC.

V usage is TRBV18 and J usage is TRBJ1-3, with a possible D match to TRBD1 (5 bases). The germline gives CDR1 KGHSH, CDR2 LQKENI. The V end was cut by 6 bases, the J end by 4 bases, with 13 bases between. The length of the CDR3 is 14 residues. The CDR3 region has the DNA TGTGCCAGCTCGAACAGGAGGGAAGGAAACACCATATATTTT. Its translation: CASSNRREGNTIYF.

This clone appeared once. The V gene is TRBV6-5, the J gene TRBJ1-2; D is unclear. The length of the CDR3 is 14 residues. Germline V gene data show CDR1 as MNHEY and CDR2 as SVGAGI. The V gene lost 5 bases and the J gene lost 0 bases, with 10 bases spanning the gap. This CDR3 is CASSTRFSNYGYTF. The CDR3 DNA is TGTGCCAGCAGTACCAGGTTTTCTAACTATGGCTACACCTTC.

The chain joins TRBV20-1 to TRBJ1-2, with D possibly TRBD1 on 6 matching bases. Germline assignment: CDR1 DFQATT and CDR2 SNEGSKA (reference sequence). Trimming removed 5 bases at V and 6 bases at J, with 10 bases between. This CDR3 spans 11 amino acids. Here the CDR3 DNA reads TGCAGTGCTTACGACAGGAATGGCTACACCTTC. This encodes CSAYDRNGYTF.

The J gene is TRBJ2-3, the V gene TRBV9, with TRBD2 identical over 7 bases. Per germline, CDR1 SGDLS and CDR2 YYNGEE. After removal of 5 bases from V and 0 bases from J, the junction contained 3 bases not matched to a gene. The CDR3 runs to 14 residues. CDR3 nucleotides: TGTGCCAGCAGTCGGACTAGAAGCACAGATACGCAGTATTTT. It specifies CASSRTRSTDTQYF.

This chain joins TRBV5-4 and TRBJ1-1, with a tentative D call TRBD1 (6 bases). The ends were cut back, 2 bases at V and 1 base at J, with 15 bases in the middle. Germline CDR1 is SGHNT and CDR2 is YYREEE (reference sequence). The CDR3 spans 16 residues. CDR3 sequence (DNA): TGTGCCAGCAGCTTAATTAACAGGGTTGGGAACACTGAAGCTTTCTTT. This gives the protein CASSLINRVGNTEAFF.

The genes are TRBV27 and TRBJ1-5, with 9 bases lining up with TRBD1. This CDR3 is 16 amino acids long. Germline values: CDR1 MNHEY, CDR2 SMNVEV (reference sequence). With 4 bases clipped from V and 3 bases from J, the junction kept 7 bases outside the gene matches. The CDR3 sequence is CASSSRQGVNNQPQHF. The CDR3 nucleotides are TGTGCCAGCAGTTCCCGACAGGGGGTGAACAATCAGCCCCAGCATTTT.

This chain joins TRBV6-1 and TRBJ1-6, with unresolved D. This CDR3 region has 14 residues. V lost 7 bases and J lost 7, with 14 bases in between. Germline lookup yields CDR1 MNHNS and CDR2 SASEGT. CDR3 nucleotides: TGTGCCAGCACCTCGGGAGCCAGAAATTCACCCCTCCACTTT. Translated, it gives CASTSGARNSPLHF.